Listed here is a single T cell receptor beta chain. The data derive from a study of control samples from healthy donors and cancer patients. Libraries were prepared by immunoSEQ multiplex PCR; TCRdb keeps only in-frame clonotypes and omits some of them. The repertoire has around 190,000 clones, approximately 90% of them found once; the top ten carry 1.2% to 1.5%. J was trimmed by 6 bases and V by 4 bases; bases with no gene match: 7. Per germline, CDR1 MNHEY and CDR2 SMNVEV (reference sequence). This CDR3 contains 14 residues. The sequencing sample was made of blood. The receptor's source is a man aged 30 to 39 in good health. This chain links TRBV27 with TRBJ1-1, with TRBD1 matching over 8 bases. CDR3 in amino acids: CASSSTDREAEAFF. The CDR3 DNA follows: TGTGCCAGCAGTTCCACGGACAGGGAAGCTGAAGCTTTCTTT.